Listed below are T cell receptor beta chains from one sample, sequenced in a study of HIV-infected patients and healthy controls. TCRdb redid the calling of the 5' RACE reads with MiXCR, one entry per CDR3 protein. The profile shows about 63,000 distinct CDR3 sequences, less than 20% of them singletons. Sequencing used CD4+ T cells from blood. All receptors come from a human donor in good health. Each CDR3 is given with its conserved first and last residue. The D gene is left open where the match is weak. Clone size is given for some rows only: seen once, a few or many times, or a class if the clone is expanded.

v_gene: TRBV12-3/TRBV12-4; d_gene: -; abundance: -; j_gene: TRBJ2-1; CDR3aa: CASSLSGASYNEQFF; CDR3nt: TGTGCCAGCAGTTTATCGGGGGCCTCCTACAATGAGCAGTTCTTC
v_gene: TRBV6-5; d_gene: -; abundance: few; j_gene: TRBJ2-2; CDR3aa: CASTGRGNTGELFF; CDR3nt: TGTGCCAGCACTGGCAGGGGGAACACCGGGGAGCTGTTTTTT
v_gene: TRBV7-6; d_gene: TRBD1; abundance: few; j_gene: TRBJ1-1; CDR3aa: CASSSQGVTEAFF; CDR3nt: TGTGCCAGCAGCTCCCAGGGGGTCACTGAAGCTTTCTTT
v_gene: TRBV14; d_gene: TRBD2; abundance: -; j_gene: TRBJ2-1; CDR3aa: CASSQGLRGLAESEFF; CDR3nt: TGTGCCAGCAGCCAAGGCCTCCGGGGACTAGCGGAATCTGAGTTCTTC
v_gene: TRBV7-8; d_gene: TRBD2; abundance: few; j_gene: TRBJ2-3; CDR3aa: CASRGGLEDTQYF; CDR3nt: TGTGCCAGCCGGGGGGGCCTGGAAGATACGCAGTATTTT
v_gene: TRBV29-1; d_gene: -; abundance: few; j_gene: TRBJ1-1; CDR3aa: CSVVLENTEAFF; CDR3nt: TGCAGCGTTGTGTTGGAGAACACTGAAGCTTTCTTT
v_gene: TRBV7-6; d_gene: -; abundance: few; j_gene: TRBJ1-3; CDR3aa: CASSLAPAYSGNTIYF; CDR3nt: TGTGCCAGCAGCTTAGCCCCAGCGTACTCTGGAAACACCATATATTTT
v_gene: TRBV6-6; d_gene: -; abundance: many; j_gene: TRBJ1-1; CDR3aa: CATHRITGNTEAFF; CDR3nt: TGTGCCACCCACAGAATAACAGGGAACACTGAAGCTTTCTTT
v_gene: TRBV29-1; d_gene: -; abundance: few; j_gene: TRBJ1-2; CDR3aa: CSVLVRTGASGYTF; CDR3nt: TGCAGCGTTCTGGTCCGTACGGGGGCTAGTGGCTACACCTTC
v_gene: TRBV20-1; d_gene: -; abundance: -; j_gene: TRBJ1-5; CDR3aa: CSARDPGGGSLGAQHF; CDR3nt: TGCAGTGCTAGAGATCCTGGGGGGGGCTCCTTGGGGGCCCAGCATTTT
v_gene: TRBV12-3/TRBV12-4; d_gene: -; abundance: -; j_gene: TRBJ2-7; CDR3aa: CASSLRTPLIHEQYF; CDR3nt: TGTGCCAGCAGTTTAAGGACCCCACTGATCCACGAGCAGTACTTC
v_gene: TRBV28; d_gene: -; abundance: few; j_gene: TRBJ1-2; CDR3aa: CASSLRDRDYGYTF; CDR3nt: TGTGCCAGCAGTTTGAGGGATCGGGACTATGGCTACACCTTC
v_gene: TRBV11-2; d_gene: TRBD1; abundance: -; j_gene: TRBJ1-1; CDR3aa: CASSLFSGGTEAFF; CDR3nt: TGTGCCAGCAGCTTATTCTCAGGGGGCACTGAAGCTTTCTTT
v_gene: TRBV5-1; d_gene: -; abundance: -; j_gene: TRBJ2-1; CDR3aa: CASSLSLRNEQFF; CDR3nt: TGCGCCAGCAGCTTGTCTCTTCGCAATGAGCAGTTCTTC
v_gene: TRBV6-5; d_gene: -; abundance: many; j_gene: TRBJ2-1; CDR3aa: CASSYKKSVLPFF; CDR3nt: TGTGCCAGCAGTTACAAGAAGTCTGTACTCCCGTTCTTC
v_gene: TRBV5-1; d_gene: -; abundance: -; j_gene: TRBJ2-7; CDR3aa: CASSLAGEQGPAYEQYF; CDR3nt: TGCGCCAGCAGCTTGGCCGGCGAGCAGGGGCCAGCCTACGAGCAGTACTTC
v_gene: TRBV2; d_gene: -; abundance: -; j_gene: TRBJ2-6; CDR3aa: CASSLVSRANVLTF; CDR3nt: TGTGCCAGCTCTCTTGTCTCTAGGGCCAACGTCCTGACTTTC
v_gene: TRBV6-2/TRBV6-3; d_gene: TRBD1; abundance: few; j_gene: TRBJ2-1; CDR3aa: CASSYRGQAHQPAYKGKQFF; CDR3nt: TGTGCCAGCAGTTACAGAGGACAGGCTCACCAACCTGCTTACAAAGGGAAGCAGTTCTTC
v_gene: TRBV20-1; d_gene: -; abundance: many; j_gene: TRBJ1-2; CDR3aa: CSASPGATFYGYTF; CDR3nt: TGCAGTGCTAGCCCGGGCGCTACGTTCTATGGCTACACCTTC
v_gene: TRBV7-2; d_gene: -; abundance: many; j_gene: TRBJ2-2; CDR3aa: CASSLGVNTGELFF; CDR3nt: TGTGCCAGCAGCTTAGGCGTGAACACCGGGGAGCTGTTTTTT
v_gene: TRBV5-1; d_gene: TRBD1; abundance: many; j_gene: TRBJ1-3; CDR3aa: CASSPGTEGNTIYF; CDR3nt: TGCGCCAGCAGCCCCGGGACAGAAGGAAACACCATATATTTT
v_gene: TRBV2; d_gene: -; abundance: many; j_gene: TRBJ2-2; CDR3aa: CASISTPVTGELFF; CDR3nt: TGTGCCAGCATCTCAACCCCGGTCACCGGGGAGCTGTTTTTT
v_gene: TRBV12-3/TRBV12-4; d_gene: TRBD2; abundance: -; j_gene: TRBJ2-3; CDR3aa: CASSSYSGRELDTQYF; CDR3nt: TGTGCCAGCAGTTCCTATAGCGGGAGGGAATTGGATACGCAGTATTTT
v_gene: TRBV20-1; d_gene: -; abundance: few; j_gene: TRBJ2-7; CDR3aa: CSAPDTGQASYEQYF; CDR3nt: TGCAGTGCACCTGATACAGGGCAAGCATCCTACGAGCAGTACTTC
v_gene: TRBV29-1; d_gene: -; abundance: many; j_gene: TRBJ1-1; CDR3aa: CSVDSLNTEAFF; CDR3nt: TGCAGCGTTGATTCCCTGAACACTGAAGCTTTCTTT
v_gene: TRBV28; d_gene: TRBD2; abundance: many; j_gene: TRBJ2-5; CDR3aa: CASRRGGAPQETQYF; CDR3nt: TGTGCCAGCAGAAGGGGAGGGGCCCCCCAAGAGACCCAGTACTTC
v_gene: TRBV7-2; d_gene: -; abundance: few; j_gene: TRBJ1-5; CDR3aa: CASSLVQANQPQHF; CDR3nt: TGTGCCAGCAGCTTAGTACAGGCAAATCAGCCCCAGCATTTT
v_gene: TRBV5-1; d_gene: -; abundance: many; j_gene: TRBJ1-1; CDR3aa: CASSLMPEVNTEAFF; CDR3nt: TGCGCCAGCAGCTTGATGCCCGAGGTTAACACTGAAGCTTTCTTT
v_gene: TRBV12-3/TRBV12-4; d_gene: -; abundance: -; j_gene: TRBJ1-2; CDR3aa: CASSAPPQQGNYGYTF; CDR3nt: TGTGCCAGCAGTGCCCCCCCCCAACAGGGTAACTATGGCTACACCTTC
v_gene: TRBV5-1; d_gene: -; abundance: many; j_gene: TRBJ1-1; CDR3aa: CASSPRSNTEAFF; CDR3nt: TGCGCCAGCAGCCCGCGCTCGAACACTGAAGCTTTCTTT
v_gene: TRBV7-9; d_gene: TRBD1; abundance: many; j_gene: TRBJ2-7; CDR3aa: CASPDREDEQYF; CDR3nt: TGTGCCAGCCCGGACAGGGAGGACGAGCAGTACTTC
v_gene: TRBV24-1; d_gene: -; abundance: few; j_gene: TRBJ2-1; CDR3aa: CATSFHRDTYNEQFF; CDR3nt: TGTGCCACCAGCTTCCACAGGGACACCTACAATGAGCAGTTCTTC
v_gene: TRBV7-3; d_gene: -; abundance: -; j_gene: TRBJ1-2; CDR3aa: CTGRDYGYTF; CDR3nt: TGCACCGGGAGGGACTATGGCTACACCTTC
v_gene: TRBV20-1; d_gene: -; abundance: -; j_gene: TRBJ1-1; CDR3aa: CSARLSFNTEAFF; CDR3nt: TGCAGTGCTAGGCTCAGCTTTAACACTGAAGCTTTCTTT
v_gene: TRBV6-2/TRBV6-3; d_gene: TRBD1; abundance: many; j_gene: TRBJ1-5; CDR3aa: CASSKGQVSNQPQHF; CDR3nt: TGTGCCAGCAGCAAAGGACAGGTTAGCAATCAGCCCCAGCATTTT
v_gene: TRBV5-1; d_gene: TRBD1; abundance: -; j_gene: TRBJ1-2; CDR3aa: CASSRDRDDGYTF; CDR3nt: TGCGCCAGCAGCCGCGACAGGGACGATGGCTACACCTTC
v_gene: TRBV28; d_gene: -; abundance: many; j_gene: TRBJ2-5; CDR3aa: CASSFGAGETQYF; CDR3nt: TGTGCCAGCAGTTTCGGCGCAGGAGAGACCCAGTACTTC
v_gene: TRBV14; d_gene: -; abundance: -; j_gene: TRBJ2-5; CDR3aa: CASSQGDSFEETQYF; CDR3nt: TGTGCCAGCAGCCAAGGTGACTCTTTCGAAGAGACCCAGTACTTC
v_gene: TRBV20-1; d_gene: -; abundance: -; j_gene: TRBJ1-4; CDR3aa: CSARGAGRVERNELFF; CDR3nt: TGCAGTGCTAGGGGGGCCGGGCGAGTGGAACGAAATGAACTGTTTTTT
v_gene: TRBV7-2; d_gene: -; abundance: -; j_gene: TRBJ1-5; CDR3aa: CASSLEGTTQQPQHF; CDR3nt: TGTGCCAGCAGCTTAGAAGGGACGACTCAGCAGCCCCAGCATTTT
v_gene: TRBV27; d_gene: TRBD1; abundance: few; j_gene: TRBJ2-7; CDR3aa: CASSFQGAGEQYF; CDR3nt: TGTGCCAGCAGTTTCCAGGGGGCGGGTGAGCAGTACTTC
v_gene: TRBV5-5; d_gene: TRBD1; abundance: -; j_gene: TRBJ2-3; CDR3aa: CASSLSQGAWDTQYF; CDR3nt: TGTGCCAGCAGCTTGAGTCAGGGGGCTTGGGATACGCAGTATTTT
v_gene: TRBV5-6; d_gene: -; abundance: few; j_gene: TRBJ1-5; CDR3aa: CASSLADRNNQPQHF; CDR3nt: TGTGCCAGCAGCTTGGCTGACAGGAACAATCAGCCCCAGCATTTT
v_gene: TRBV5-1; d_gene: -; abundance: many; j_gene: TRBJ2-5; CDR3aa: CASSLAGSKETQYF; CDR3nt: TGCGCCAGCAGCTTAGCAGGGAGTAAGGAGACCCAGTACTTC
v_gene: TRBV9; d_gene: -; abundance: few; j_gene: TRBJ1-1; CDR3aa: CASSVVPEANTEAFF; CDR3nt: TGTGCCAGCAGCGTCGTACCAGAGGCGAACACTGAAGCTTTCTTT
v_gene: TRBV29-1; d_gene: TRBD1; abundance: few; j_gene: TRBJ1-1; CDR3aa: CSVALRGQATEAFF; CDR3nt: TGCAGCGTTGCGCTTAGGGGGCAGGCCACTGAAGCTTTCTTT
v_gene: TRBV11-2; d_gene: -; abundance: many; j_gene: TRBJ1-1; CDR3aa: CASRPQARNTEAFF; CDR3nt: TGTGCCAGCAGACCTCAAGCAAGGAACACTGAAGCTTTCTTT
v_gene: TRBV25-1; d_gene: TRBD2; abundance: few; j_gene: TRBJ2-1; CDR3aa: CASTLAGLNEQFF; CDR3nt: TGTGCCAGCACCCTAGCGGGACTCAATGAGCAGTTCTTC
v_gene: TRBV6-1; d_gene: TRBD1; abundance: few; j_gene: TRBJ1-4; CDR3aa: CASSEVGQGREKLFF; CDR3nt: TGTGCCAGCAGTGAAGTAGGACAGGGAAGGGAAAAACTGTTTTTT
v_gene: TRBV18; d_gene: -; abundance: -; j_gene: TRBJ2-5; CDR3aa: CASSPLPTSSETQYF; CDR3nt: TGTGCCAGCTCACCACTACCCACCTCCTCAGAGACCCAGTACTTC
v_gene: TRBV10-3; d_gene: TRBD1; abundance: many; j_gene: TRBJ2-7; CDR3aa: CATHPGTEYEQYF; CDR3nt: TGTGCCACTCACCCCGGGACAGAGTACGAGCAGTACTTC
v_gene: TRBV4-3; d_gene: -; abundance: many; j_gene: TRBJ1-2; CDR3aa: CASSWGYGYTF; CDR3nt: TGCGCCAGCAGCTGGGGCTATGGCTACACCTTC
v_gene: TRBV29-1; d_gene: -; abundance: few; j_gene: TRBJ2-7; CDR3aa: CSVSGQNYEQYF; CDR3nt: TGCAGCGTGTCGGGACAAAACTACGAGCAGTACTTC
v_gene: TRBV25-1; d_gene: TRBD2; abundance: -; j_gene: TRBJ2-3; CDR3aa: CASDDSGRSTDTQYF; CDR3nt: TGTGCCAGCGACGATAGCGGGAGGAGCACAGATACGCAGTATTTT
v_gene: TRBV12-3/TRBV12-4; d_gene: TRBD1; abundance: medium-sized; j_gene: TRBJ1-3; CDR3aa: CASSPQGVRNTIYF; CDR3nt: TGTGCCAGCAGCCCACAGGGGGTTCGAAACACCATATATTTT
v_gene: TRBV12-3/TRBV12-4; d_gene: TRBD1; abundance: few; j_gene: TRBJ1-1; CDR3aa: CASSPGQGIRTEAFF; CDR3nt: TGTGCCAGCAGTCCGGGACAGGGGATCCGGACTGAAGCTTTCTTT